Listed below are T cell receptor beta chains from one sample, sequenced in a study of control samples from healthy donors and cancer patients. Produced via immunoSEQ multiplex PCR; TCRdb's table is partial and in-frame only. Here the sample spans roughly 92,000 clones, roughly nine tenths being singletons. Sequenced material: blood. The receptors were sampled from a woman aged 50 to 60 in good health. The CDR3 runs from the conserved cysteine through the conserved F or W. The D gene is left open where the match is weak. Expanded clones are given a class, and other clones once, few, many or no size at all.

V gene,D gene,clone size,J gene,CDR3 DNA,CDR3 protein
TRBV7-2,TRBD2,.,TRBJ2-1,TGTGCCAGCAGCCCCCCGGGACTAGCGTTCAATGAGCAGTTCTTC,CASSPPGLAFNEQFF
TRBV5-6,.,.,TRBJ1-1,TGTGCCAGCAGCTCCGACAGAGAAAAAGCTTTCTTT,CASSSDREKAFF
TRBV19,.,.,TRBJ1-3,TGTGCCAGTAGTATTTGGGGGACCGGAAACACCATATATTTT,CASSIWGTGNTIYF
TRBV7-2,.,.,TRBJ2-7,TGTGCCAGCAGCATTTCGAGCCCCTACGAGCAGTACTTC,CASSISSPYEQYF
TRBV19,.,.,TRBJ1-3,TGTGCCAGTAGTATACCGGGCTCTGGAAACGCCATATATTTT,CASSIPGSGNAIYF
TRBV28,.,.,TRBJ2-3,TGTGCCAGTTCGGAACAGGATACGCAGTATTTT,CASSEQDTQYF
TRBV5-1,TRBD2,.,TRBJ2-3,TGCGCCAGCAGCTTCAGCGGGAGCGGCACAGATACGCAGTATTTT,CASSFSGSGTDTQYF
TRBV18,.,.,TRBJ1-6,TGTGCCAGCTCACCAGGGTCGTATAATTCACCCCTCCACTTT,CASSPGSYNSPLHF
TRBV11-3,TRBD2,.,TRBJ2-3,TGTGCCAGCAGCCCCCGGAGCGGGGGACTCACAGATACGCAGTATTTT,CASSPRSGGLTDTQYF
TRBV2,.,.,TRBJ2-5,TGTGCCAGCAGTGTCGCCAGTAGGTCCCAGTACTTC,CASSVASRSQYF
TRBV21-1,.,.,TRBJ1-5,TGTGCCAGCAGCAAAGTTTTCGGACACCAATTAAATAGCAATCAGCCCCAGCATTTT,CASSKVFGHQLNSNQPQHF
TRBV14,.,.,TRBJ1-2,TGTGCCAGCAGCCAAGATGCGACAGCTAACTATGGCTACACCTTC,CASSQDATANYGYTF
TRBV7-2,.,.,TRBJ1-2,TGTGCCAGCAGCTTATTAGATGGCTACACCTTC,CASSLLDGYTF
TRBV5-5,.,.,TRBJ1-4,TGTGCCAGCAGCCCCGACACTAATGAAAAACTGTTTTTT,CASSPDTNEKLFF
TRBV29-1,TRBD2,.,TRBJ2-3,TGCAGCGTTGAAGATGGCGGGGGGGTAGATACGCAGTATTTT,CSVEDGGGVDTQYF
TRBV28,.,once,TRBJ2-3,TGTGCCAGCAGATCGCGGCTAGCGAGCACAGATACGCAGTATTTT,CASRSRLASTDTQYF
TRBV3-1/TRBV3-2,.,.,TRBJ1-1,TGTGCCAGCAGCCTCAGGGTTACTAACACTGAAGCTTTCTTT,CASSLRVTNTEAFF
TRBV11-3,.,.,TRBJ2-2,TGTGCCAGCAGCTTAGCGGGCTGGGGGGCAAGGAACACCGGGGAGCTGTTTTTT,CASSLAGWGARNTGELFF
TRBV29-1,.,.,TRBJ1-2,TGCAGCGTTGGATTGGACAGTCTCTATGGCTACACCTTC,CSVGLDSLYGYTF
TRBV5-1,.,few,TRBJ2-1,TGCGCCAGCAGCCCCAGTAGCTCCTACAATGAGCAGTTCTTC,CASSPSSSYNEQFF
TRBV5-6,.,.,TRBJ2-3,TGTGCCAGCAGCTTGTGGGGCAGTATTGTCGTTACGCAGTATTTT,CASSLWGSIVVTQYF
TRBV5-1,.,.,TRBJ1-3,TGCGCCAGCAGCTTGGTAGGCTGGCAGACAGGCTCTGGAAACACCATATATTTT,CASSLVGWQTGSGNTIYF
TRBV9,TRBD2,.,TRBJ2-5,TGTGCCAGCAGCGCGGGACTAGCGGGAGGACGACAAGAGACCCAGTACTTC,CASSAGLAGGRQETQYF
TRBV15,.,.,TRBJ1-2,TGTGCCACCAGCGGGGGCCTCATCCCCTCCTTTAACTATGGCTACACCTTC,CATSGGLIPSFNYGYTF
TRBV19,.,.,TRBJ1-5,TGTGCCAGTAGTTCCACCAGGGGAGGCAATCAGCCCCAGCATTTT,CASSSTRGGNQPQHF
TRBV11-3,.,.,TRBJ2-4,TGTGCCAGCAGCTTAAGTGTCAGCCGGACGAAAAACATTCAGTACTTC,CASSLSVSRTKNIQYF
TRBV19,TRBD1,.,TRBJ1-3,TGTGCCAGTAGTACCCGACAGGGGTACTCTGGAAACACCATATATTTT,CASSTRQGYSGNTIYF
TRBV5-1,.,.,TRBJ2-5,TGCGCCAGCAGGGGGGGCAGAGAGACCCAGTACTTC,CASRGGRETQYF
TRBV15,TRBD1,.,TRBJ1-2,TGTGCCACCAGAGGGGACAGGGGGCGTCCCTATGGCTACACCTTC,CATRGDRGRPYGYTF
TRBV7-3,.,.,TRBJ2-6,TGTGCCAGCAGCTTTTGGGGGGCCGGGTCTGGGGCCAACGTCCTGACTTTC,CASSFWGAGSGANVLTF
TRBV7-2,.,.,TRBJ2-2,TGTGCCAGCAGCCCACCCCCCAGCGGGACCGGGGAGCTGTTTTTT,CASSPPPSGTGELFF
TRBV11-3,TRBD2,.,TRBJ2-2,TGTGCCACAGAGCGGGAACCAGCGGGAACCGGGGAGCTGTTTTTT,CATEREPAGTGELFF
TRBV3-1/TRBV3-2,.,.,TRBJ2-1,TGTGCCAGCAGCCAAGATAGGGCGTTGGGAAGATATGAGCAGTTCTTC,CASSQDRALGRYEQFF
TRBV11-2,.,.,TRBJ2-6,TGTGCCAGCAGCTTTCAGGCGGGGGGGGCCAACGTCCTGACTTTC,CASSFQAGGANVLTF
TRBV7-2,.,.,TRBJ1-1,TGTGCCAGCAGCTTACTGACAGTGAACACTGAAGCTTTCTTT,CASSLLTVNTEAFF
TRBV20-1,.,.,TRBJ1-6,TGCAGTGCTAGTATTTACAGTTCACCCCTCCACTTT,CSASIYSSPLHF
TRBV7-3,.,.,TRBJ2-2,TGTGCCAGCAGTTCCCAGACTAGGGCAAGCACCGGGGAGCTGTTTTTT,CASSSQTRASTGELFF
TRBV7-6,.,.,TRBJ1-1,TGTGCCAGCAGCTTACAGGGCTACACTGAAGCTTTCTTT,CASSLQGYTEAFF
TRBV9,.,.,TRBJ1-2,TGTGCCAGCAGCGTCGGTCTGGGCGGCTACACCTTC,CASSVGLGGYTF
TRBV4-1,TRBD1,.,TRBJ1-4,TGCGCCAGCAGCCTCCCCGGACAGGCGGGTGAAAAACTGTTTTTT,CASSLPGQAGEKLFF
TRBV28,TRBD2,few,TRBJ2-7,TGTGCCAGCAGAGACGGGACTAGCGGTACCTACGAGCAGTACTTC,CASRDGTSGTYEQYF